This T cell receptor (beta chain) came from a study of T cells in localized non-small cell lung cancer. In the case of this clone: Its cognate antigen is unknown.

The repertoire was sequenced with immunoSEQ multiplex PCR; TCRdb's copy has only in-frame clones and lacks some. The sample records some 20,000 clones, approximately 80% being singletons. CDR1 is MDHEN and CDR2 is SYDVKM in the germline V gene. Trimming at V came to 7 bases and at J to 4 bases, leaving 5 bases not matched to a gene. The CDR3 has 13 amino acids. Study results and caveats: Median detection of top 100 tumor clones in adjacent lung was over 45 clones. The study linked higher blood T cell density to longer overall survival. Uninvolved adjacent lung had more T cell clonality than any other tissue, topping tumor.

The sequenced sample was peripheral blood, obtained before any cancer treatment. V and J are TRBV28 and TRBJ2-7, with 9 bases lining up with TRBD1. This clonotype was sampled from a man between 40 and 75 years old with stage I lung adenocarcinoma. CDR3 coding DNA: TGTGCCAGCACCCCGGGACAGGGATACGAGCAGTACTTC. Translating gives CASTPGQGYEQYF. The full variable domain, completed using reference TRBV28 and TRBJ2-7, is DVKVTQSSRYLVKRTGEKVFLECVQDMDHENMFWYRQDPGLGLRLIYFSYDVKMKEKGDIPEGYSVSREKKERFSLILESASTNQTSMYLCASTPGQGYEQYFGPGTRLTVT.